This T cell receptor (beta chain) came from a study of regulatory T cells in long-lasting Graves disease. Comment on this clonotype: Its antigen is as yet unknown.

Arm-PCR of CDR3 regions and iRepertoire HTBI primers were used to build TCR beta libraries. TCRdb re-called the multiplex PCR reads with MiXCR, one entry per CDR3 protein. The sample carries about 340,000 distinct CDR3 sequences, around 20% recorded once. Overall study findings and caveats: Lower TCR diversity was seen in persistent Graves' patients than in newly diagnosed ones. Clonotypes that were public and shared totalled fewer than 3,500 in persistent patients versus 966 in new patients.

Time point reported: persistent/refractory GD, antithyroid drugs over 5 years with positive TRAb. Extracted PBMC RNA gave rise to the TCR library. Trimming took off 3 bases at V and 5 bases at J, with 14 bases between the two ends. There are 14 residues in the CDR3. CDR1 SGDLS and CDR2 YYNGEE come from the germline V gene. The sample was peripheral blood mononuclear cells (PBMCs), taken when the disease was refractory, from a patient treated with antithyroid drugs. The TCR originated in a female donor with Graves disease. The chain recombines TRBV9 with TRBJ1-2; D uncertain. CDR3 in amino acids: CASSGLRTDYGYTF. The CDR3 bases are TGTGCCAGCAGCGGTCTAAGGACGGATTATGGCTACACCTTC.